This record looks at one T cell receptor (beta chain) sequence and its context. Its antigen remains unidentified. No quality values exist for individual bases; no much larger clone is one base distant. TCRbeta CDR3 regions were amplified from genomic DNA using the immunoSEQ Assay, a bias-controlled multiplex PCR. Per the original workflow: The number of nucleated cells in each sample was estimated by amplification of reference gene primers within the assay. To quantify the absolute abundance of each unique TCRbeta CDR3 rearrangement, sequence reads were collapsed and filtered. For each sample, productive Simpson clonality was calculated as the square root of Simpson's diversity index over productive rearrangements. The table comes from immuneACCESS by way of TCRdb, which keeps in-frame sequences with V and J called. Part of the clones is missing from these tables; in studies checked, under half for an unresolved V gene and the rest for unknown reasons. The V and J calls and clone size come from that table; D and trimming were worked out from the DNA. The sample table records 120,000 or so clones; 86% of these occur just once. The top ten clones comprise roughly 4% of the sample.

These data belong to a study of blood T cell repertoires in COVID-19 (dated by TCRdb to 2018 to 2020). The study in broad terms: Collaborator samples came from the United States, Italy and Spain and covered acute and convalescent phases of COVID-19. The samples were drawn from two sources: the first 160 participants of the ongoing ImmuneRACE study, and 1,000 to 1,500 subjects contributed by 6 global collaborators. Subjects who had been exposed to COVID-19, were actively infected with it, or had recovered from it provided the deeply sampled blood TCRbeta repertoires that made up the dataset. A de-identified subject ID, COVID-19 status, age in years and sex were almost always included in the sample metadata. The material from the prospective study consisted of cDNA or gDNA derived from T cells, B-cell-depleted T cells, or PBMCs. The repertoires were released in a freely available public database intended as a resource for research on the immune response to SARS-CoV-2. Where available, HLA class I and class II types were taken from metadata supplied by the sample provider and were not determined by assay-based typing.

Here is what the overall study found, with its caveats: Clinical and demographic metadata were provided uncurated, with the amount varying by source and participant.

The collaborating institutions used their own protocols to collect whole blood in K2EDTA tubes. Collaborator samples were shipped for TCRbeta analysis as frozen whole blood, isolated PBMCs, or DNA extracted from either sample type. The CDR3, from cysteine to phenylalanine, totals 18 residues. Here the CDR3 DNA is all that survives: 54 bases in frame from base 1. From a lookup of the germline V gene, CDR1 and CDR2 are SNHLY and FYNNEI. Relative to germline, V is missing 6 bases and J is missing 0 bases, with 15 bases of the junction outside any gene match. The source material was peripheral blood. The clonotype originates from a man aged 40-50 years with acute or convalescent COVID-19. This sequence uses TRBV2 and TRBJ1-1; 8 junctional bases match TRBD1. The DNA sequence is given as TGTGCCAGCAGGGTTACAGGGGGGAATTGGGCCATGAACACTGAAGCTTTCTTT. It translates as CASRVTGGNWAMNTEAFF.